The sequence of this T cell receptor beta chain was determined in a study of OX40 agonist ivuxolimab in advanced cancers. Study-wide results and caveats: At 0.1 to 3.0 mg/kg and by week 6, clonal expansion occurred in CD4+ and CD8+ blood T cells. With doses of 0.1-3.0 mg/kg, partial responders showed among the lowest clonal expansion. In a subset of nonresponders, normalized T-cell clonal expansion was also low.

Using immunoSEQ multiplex PCR, the repertoire was profiled, and TCRdb retains in-frame clones only, with some absent. In the table there are around 84,000 clones, roughly 90% of which are singletons. This CDR3 spans 15 amino acids. V dropped 3 bases and J dropped 5; count of bases not matched to a gene: 8. Germline V gene lookup returns CDR1 LGHNA and CDR2 YSLEER. In regard to this clone: Its specificity is unknown.

This sequence was found in an adult with an advanced solid tumor such as melanoma, head and neck, liver or kidney cancer. This chain uses TRBV4-3 with TRBJ1-1; 8 bases are a match to TRBD1. The sample in question was CD4+ or CD8+ T cells sorted from blood, obtained in a trial of the OX40 agonist ivuxolimab. The CDR3 DNA is TGCGCCAGCAGCCAGAATTCAGGGGGCCTAACTGAAGCTTTCTTT. It yields the protein CASSQNSGGLTEAFF.